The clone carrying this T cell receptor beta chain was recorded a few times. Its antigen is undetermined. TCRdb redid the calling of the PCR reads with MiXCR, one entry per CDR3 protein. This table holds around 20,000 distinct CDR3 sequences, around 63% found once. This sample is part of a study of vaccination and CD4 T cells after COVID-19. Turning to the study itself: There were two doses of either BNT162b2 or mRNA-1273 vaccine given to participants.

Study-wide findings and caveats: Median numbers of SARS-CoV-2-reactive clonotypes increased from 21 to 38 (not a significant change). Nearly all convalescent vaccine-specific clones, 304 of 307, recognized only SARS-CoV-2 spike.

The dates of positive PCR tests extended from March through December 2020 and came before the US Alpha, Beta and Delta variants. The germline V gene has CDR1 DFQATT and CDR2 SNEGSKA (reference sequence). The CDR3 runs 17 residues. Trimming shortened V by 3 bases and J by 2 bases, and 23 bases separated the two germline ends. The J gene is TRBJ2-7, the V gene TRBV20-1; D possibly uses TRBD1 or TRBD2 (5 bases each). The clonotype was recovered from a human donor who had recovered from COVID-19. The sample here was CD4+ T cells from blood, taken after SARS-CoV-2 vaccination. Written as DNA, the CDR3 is TGCAGTGCTAGTGGGACCCCCGGAAGAAAGGGGCCCTACGAGCAGTACTTC. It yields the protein CSASGTPGRKGPYEQYF.